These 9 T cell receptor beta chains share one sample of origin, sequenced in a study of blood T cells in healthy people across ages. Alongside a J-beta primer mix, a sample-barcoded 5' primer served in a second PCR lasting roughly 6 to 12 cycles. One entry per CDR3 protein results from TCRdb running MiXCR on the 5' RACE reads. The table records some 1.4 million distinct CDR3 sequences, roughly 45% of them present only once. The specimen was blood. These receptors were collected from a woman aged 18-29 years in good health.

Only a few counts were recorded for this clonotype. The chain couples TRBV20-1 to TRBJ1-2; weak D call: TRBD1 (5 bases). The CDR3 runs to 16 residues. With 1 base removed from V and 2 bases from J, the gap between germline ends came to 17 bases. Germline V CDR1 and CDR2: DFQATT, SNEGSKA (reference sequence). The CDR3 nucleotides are TGCAGTGCTAGAGGAAGGAACCAGGGAACCAACTATGGCTACACCTTC. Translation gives CSARGRNQGTNYGYTF.

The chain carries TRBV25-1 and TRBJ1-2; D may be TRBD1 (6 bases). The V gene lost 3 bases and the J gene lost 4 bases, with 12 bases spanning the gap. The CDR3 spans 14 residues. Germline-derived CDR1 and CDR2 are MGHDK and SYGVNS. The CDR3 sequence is CASSDSDRGYGYTF. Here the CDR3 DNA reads TGTGCCAGCAGTGACTCGGACAGAGGCTATGGCTACACCTTC.

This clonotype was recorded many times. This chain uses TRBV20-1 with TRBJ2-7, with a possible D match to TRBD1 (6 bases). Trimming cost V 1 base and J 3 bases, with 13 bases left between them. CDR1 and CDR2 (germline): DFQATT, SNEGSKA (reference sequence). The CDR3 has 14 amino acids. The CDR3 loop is CSARGGRSDYEQYF. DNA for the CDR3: TGCAGTGCTAGAGGGGGGCGGTCCGACTACGAGCAGTACTTC.

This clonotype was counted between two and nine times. DNA for the CDR3: TGTGCCAGCAGCACAGGGACCCAAAACCGCAATGAGCAGTTCTTC. Its protein is CASSTGTQNRNEQFF. The V call is TRBV9, the J call TRBJ2-1; tentative D call: TRBD1 (6 bases). V lost 4 bases and J 6 bases, leaving 17 bases between the germline ends. This CDR3 spans 15 amino acids. Per the germline V gene, CDR1 is SGDLS and CDR2 is YYNGEE.

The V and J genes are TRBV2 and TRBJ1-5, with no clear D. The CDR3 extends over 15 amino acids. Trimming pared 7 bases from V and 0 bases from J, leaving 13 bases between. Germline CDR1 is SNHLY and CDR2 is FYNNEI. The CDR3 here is CASMREKYSNQPQHF. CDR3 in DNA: TGTGCCAGCATGCGGGAAAAGTATAGCAATCAGCCCCAGCATTTT.

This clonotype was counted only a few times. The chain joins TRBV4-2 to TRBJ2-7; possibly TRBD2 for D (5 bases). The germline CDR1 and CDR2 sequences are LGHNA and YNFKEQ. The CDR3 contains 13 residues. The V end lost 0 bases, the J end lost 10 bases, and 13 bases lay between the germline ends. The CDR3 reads CASSQELMTGQYF. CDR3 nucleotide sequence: TGTGCCAGCAGCCAAGAATTAATGACGGGACAGTACTTC.

CDR3: CASSLARWAADEQFF. CDR3 DNA sequence: TGTGCCAGCAGCTTAGCGAGGTGGGCGGCGGATGAGCAGTTCTTC. The chain links TRBV7-2 to TRBJ2-1; D unresolved. The V gene's germline CDR1 is SGHTA and CDR2 FQGNSA. Trimming left V 0 bases short and J 8 bases short, with 14 bases between. This CDR3 has 15 amino acids.

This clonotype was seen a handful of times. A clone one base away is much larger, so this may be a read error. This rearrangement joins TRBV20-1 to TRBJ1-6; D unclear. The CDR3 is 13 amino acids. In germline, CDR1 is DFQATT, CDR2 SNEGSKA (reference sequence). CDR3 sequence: CSASATVASPPHF. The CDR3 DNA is TGCAGTGCTAGCGCCACGGTAGCTTCACCCCCCCACTTT.

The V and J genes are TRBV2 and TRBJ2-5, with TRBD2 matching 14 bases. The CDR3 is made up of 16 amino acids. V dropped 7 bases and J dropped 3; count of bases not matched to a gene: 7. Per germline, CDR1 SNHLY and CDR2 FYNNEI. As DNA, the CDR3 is TGTGCCAGCACCCGACTAGCGGGAGGGCCGGAAGAGACCCAGTACTTC. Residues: CASTRLAGGPEETQYF.